The present T cell receptor (beta chain) was sequenced within a study of blood T cells in healthy people across ages. Healthy Caucasian individuals from Russia aged about 6 to 100 were enrolled as donors. The study, taken as a whole, reports: Strong correlation linked observed beta diversity and percent naive T cells. Long-lived and aged donors differed, with more naive CD4+ cells and higher diversity in the long-lived.

Remarks on this clonotype: Its target is not known. The junction departs from the called germline gene at one end, perhaps through a read error.

A J-beta primer mix and a sample-barcoded 5' primer were used in a second PCR of about 7 to 12 cycles. TCRdb reprocessed the 5' RACE reads with MiXCR, giving one entry per CDR3 protein. The sample has roughly 700,000 distinct CDR3 sequences; more than 40% are singletons. The receptor was derived from a woman in her sixties or seventies in good health. Source material: blood.

The CDR3 protein is CAISGAGSSGANVPTF. CDR3 nucleotides: TGTGCCATCAGTGGGGCAGGGAGCTCTGGGGCCAACGTCCCGACTTTC. V and J are TRBV10-3 and TRBJ2-6, with D perhaps assigned TRBD1 or TRBD2 (5 bases each). This CDR3 region has 16 residues. Germline lookup yields CDR1 ENHRY and CDR2 SYGVKD.